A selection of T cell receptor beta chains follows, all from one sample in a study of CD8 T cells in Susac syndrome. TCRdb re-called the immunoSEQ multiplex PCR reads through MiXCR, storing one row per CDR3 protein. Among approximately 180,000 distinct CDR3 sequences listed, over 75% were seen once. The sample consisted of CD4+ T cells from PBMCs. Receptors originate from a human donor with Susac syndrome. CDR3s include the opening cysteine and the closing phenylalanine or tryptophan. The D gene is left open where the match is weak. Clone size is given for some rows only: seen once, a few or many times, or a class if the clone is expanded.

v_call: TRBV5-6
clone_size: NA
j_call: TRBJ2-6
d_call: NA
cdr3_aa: CASSSRQRSGANVLTF
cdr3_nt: TGTGCCAGCAGCTCCCGTCAGCGTTCTGGGGCCAACGTCCTGACTTTC

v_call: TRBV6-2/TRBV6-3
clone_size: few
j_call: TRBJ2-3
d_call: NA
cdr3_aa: CASSYSSPDTQYF
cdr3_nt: TGTGCCAGCAGTTACTCGAGTCCAGATACGCAGTATTTT

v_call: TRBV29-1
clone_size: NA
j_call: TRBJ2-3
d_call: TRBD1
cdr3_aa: CSVLIGTGTDTQYF
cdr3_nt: TGCAGCGTTCTTATTGGGACAGGGACAGATACGCAGTATTTT

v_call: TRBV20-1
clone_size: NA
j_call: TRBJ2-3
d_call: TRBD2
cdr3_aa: CSALAALRTDTQYF
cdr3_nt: TGCAGTGCTCTAGCGGCACTACGGACAGATACGCAGTATTTT

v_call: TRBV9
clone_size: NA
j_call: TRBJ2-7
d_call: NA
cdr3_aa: CASSVGGEFHEQYF
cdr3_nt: TGTGCCAGCAGCGTAGGAGGGGAGTTTCACGAGCAGTACTTC

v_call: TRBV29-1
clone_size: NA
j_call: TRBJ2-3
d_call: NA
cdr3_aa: CSVGGQHTDTQYF
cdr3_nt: TGCAGCGTTGGGGGGCAGCACACAGATACGCAGTATTTT

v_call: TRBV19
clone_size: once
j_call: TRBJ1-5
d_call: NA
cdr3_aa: CASSITSERPQHF
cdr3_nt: TGTGCCAGTAGTATAACATCGGAACGGCCCCAGCATTTT

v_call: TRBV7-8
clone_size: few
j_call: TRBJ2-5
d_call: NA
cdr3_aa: CASSLGAGETQYF
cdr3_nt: TGTGCCAGCAGCTTGGGGGCAGGAGAGACCCAGTACTTC

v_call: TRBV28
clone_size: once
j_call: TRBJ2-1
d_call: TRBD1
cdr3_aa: CATHWTGGDYEQFF
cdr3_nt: TGTGCCACCCACTGGACAGGGGGGGATTATGAGCAGTTCTTC

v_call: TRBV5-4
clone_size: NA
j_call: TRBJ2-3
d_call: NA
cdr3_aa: CASRTDLITDTQYF
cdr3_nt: TGTGCCAGCCGAACGGACCTAATCACAGATACGCAGTATTTT

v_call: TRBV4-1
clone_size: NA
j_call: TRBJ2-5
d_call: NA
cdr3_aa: CASSPNPGVQETQYF
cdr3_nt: TGCGCCAGCAGCCCCAACCCGGGGGTACAAGAGACCCAGTACTTC

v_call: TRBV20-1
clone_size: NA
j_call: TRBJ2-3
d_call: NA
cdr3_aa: CSVLDPGEGTDTQYF
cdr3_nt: TGCAGTGTTTTAGACCCGGGGGAGGGCACAGATACGCAGTATTTT

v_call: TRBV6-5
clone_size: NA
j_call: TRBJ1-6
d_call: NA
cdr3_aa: CASSYSGRYSPLHF
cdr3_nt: TGTGCCAGCAGTTATTCGGGAAGATATTCACCCCTCCACTTT

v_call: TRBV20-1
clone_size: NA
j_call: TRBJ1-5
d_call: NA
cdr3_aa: CSARDVGDNQPQHF
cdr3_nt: TGCAGTGCTAGAGACGTGGGGGACAATCAGCCCCAGCATTTT

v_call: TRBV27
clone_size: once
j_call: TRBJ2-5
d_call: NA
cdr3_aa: CASSLRRAKEETQYF
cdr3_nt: TGTGCCAGCAGTTTGAGAAGAGCGAAAGAAGAGACCCAGTACTTC

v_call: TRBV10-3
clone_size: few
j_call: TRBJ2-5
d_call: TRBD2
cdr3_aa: CATQVAGGLPQKTQYF
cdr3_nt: TGTGCCACCCAAGTAGCGGGGGGCCTTCCACAGAAGACCCAGTACTTC

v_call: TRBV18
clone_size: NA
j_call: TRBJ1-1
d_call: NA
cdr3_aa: CASSPNPGNTEAFF
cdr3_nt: TGTGCCAGCTCACCAAATCCAGGGAACACTGAAGCTTTCTTT

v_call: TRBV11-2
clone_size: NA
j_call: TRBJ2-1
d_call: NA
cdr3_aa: CASSLNLADEQFF
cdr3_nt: TGTGCCAGCAGCTTAAACCTAGCCGATGAGCAGTTCTTC

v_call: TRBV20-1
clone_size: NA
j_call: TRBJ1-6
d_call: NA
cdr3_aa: CSAQYNAGGTPLHF
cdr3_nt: TGCAGTGCCCAATATAACGCTGGAGGGACACCCCTCCACTTT

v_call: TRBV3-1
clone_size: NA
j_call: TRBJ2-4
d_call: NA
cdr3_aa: CASSQEGGKAKNIQYF
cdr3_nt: TGTGCCAGCAGCCAAGAAGGTGGTAAGGCCAAAAACATTCAGTACTTC

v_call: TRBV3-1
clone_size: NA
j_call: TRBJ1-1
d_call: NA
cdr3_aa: CASTLGGLTEAFF
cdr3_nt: TGTGCCAGCACCCTTGGGGGGCTGACTGAAGCTTTCTTT

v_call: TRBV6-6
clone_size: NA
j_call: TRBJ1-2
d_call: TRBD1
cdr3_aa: CASSSKRQGSYGYTF
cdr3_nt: TGTGCCAGCAGTTCCAAGAGACAGGGATCCTATGGCTACACCTTC

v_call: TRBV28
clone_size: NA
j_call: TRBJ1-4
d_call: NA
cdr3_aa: CASSFRVNEKLFF
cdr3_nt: TGTGCCAGCAGTTTCAGGGTTAATGAAAAACTGTTTTTT

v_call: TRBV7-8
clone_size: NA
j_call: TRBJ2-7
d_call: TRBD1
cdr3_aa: CASSYRDRRSAEQYF
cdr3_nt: TGTGCCAGCAGCTACCGGGACAGGCGGAGCGCCGAGCAGTACTTC

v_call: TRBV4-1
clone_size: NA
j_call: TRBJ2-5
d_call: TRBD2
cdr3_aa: CASSQEIYGAGGQQTQYF
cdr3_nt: TGCGCCAGCAGCCAAGAAATTTACGGAGCGGGGGGGCAGCAGACCCAGTACTTC

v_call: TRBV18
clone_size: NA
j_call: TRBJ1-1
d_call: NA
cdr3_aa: CASSPGQGSHNTEASF
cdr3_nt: TGTGCCAGCTCACCAGGGCAGGGCTCCCATAACACTGAAGCTTCCTTT

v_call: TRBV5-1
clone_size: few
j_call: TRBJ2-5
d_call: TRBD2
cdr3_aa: CASRLLAGVGETQYF
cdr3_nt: TGCGCCAGCAGGCTCCTGGCGGGAGTGGGGGAGACCCAGTACTTC

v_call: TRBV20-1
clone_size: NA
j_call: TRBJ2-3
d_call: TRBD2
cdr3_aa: CSAKKPGLAGAQDTQYF
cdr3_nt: TGCAGTGCTAAAAAACCGGGACTAGCGGGAGCCCAAGATACGCAGTATTTT

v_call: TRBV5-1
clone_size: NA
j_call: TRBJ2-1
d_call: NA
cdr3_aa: CASSRQAASSYNEQFF
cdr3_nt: TGCGCCAGCAGCCGACAAGCGGCGAGCTCCTACAATGAGCAGTTCTTC

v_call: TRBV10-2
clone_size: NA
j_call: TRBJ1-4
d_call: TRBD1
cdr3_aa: CASSYTGGAEEKLFF
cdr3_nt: TGCGCCAGCAGCTACACAGGGGGCGCGGAGGAAAAACTGTTTTTT

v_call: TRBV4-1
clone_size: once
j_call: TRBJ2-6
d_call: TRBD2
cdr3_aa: CASSRPLAASSGANVLTF
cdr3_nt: TGCGCCAGCAGCCGGCCACTAGCGGCCAGCTCTGGGGCCAACGTCCTGACTTTC

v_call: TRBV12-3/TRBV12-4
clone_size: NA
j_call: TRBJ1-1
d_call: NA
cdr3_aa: CASSFGLDTEAFF
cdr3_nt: TGTGCCAGCAGTTTTGGGCTCGACACTGAAGCTTTCTTT

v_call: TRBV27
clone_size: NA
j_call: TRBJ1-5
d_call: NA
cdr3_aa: CASSSRRSQPQHF
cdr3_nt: TGTGCCAGCAGTTCTCGCAGGTCTCAGCCCCAGCATTTT

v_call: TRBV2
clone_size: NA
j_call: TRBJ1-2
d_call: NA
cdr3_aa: CASSEASLTDGYTF
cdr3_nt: TGTGCCAGCAGTGAAGCCTCGCTAACGGATGGCTACACCTTC

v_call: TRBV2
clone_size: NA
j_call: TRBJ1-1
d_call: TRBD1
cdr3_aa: CASSEERQGSLNTEAFF
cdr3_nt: TGTGCCAGCAGTGAAGAGAGACAGGGCTCACTGAACACTGAAGCTTTCTTT

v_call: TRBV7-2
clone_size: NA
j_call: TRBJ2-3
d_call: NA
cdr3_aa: CASSSSDGHTQYF
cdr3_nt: TGTGCCAGCAGCTCTTCCGATGGGCATACGCAGTATTTT

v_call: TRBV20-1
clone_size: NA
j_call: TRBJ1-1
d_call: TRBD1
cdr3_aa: CSARPTRQGLNTEAFF
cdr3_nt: TGCAGTGCTAGACCCACAAGACAGGGGTTGAACACTGAAGCTTTCTTT

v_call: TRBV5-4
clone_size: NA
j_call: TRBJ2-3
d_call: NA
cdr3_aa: CASSLGTSDMASQYF
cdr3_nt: TGTGCCAGCAGCTTGGGGACTTCCGATATGGCATCGCAGTATTTT